The entry that follows covers one T cell receptor beta chain sequence. Antigen specificity is unknown. This sample was taken from a study of T cells expressing NK-cell markers. As for the study in general: Sorted CD3+CD56+NKG2C+, CD3+CD56+NKG2C- and CD3+CD56-NKG2C+ T-cell subsets were beta-chain profiled. Seropositivity for HCMV was found in seven of the eight sequenced donors, with one seronegative.

CDR3 length: 14 residues. The germline V gene has CDR1 SGHVS and CDR2 FQNEAQ. Study-wide results and limits: These clonotypes also led the CD3+CD56-NKG2C+ fraction in a few donors. As a fraction of CD8+ T cells, dominant NKG2C+ clonotypes reached about 1.0-7.0% in a handful of donors.

TCRdb reprocessed the 5' RACE reads, keeping one entry per CDR3 protein, no DNA. Its clone listing holds about 21,000 distinct CDR3 sequences. Sequenced sample: blood T cells: a sorted CD56 or NKG2C T cell subset, CD4+ or CD8+ T cells, or bulk PBMC T cells (not recorded which). This sequence joins TRBV7-8 and TRBJ2-1. The sequence was obtained from a man aged 18-70 years in good health. CDR3 sequence reads: CASSAISPYNEQFF.